These 20 T cell receptor beta chains were sequenced from one sample in a study of shared clonotypes between healthy human individuals. Generated by immunoSEQ multiplex PCR, the TCRdb table keeps only in-frame clones and is missing some. The sample holds about 980,000 clones, less than 85% seen once. Sequenced material: memory CD4+ T cells sorted from blood. Subset in this sample: CD45RA-negative fraction. The receptors come from a man aged 18 to 29 in good health.

This clone has only a few counts. The V call is TRBV2, the J call TRBJ2-3; 11 bases match TRBD2. V was clipped by 11 bases and J by 0 bases; unmatched bases: 16. The CDR3 has 18 amino acids. Germline CDR1 SNHLY, CDR2 FYNNEI. This CDR3 reads CAARPGTTSGDSTDTQYF. The CDR3, as DNA: TGTGCCGCACGACCGGGAACGACTAGCGGGGATAGCACAGATACGCAGTATTTT.

The CDR3 region is CASSPDRGYEQYF. CDR3 nucleotides: TGTGCCAGCAGCCCGGACAGGGGGTACGAGCAGTACTTC. The V and J genes are TRBV5-5 and TRBJ2-7, with 10 bases that match TRBD1. The germline CDR1 and CDR2 sequences are SGHKS and YYEKEE (reference sequence). The CDR3 spans 13 residues. V dropped 4 bases and J dropped 4; count of bases not matched to a gene: 2.

DNA of the CDR3: TGTGCCAGCAGCTTGCTCGGGAGGACAAGGCAGCCCCAGCATTTT. Translated: CASSLLGRTRQPQHF. The genes are TRBV5-6 and TRBJ1-5; a weak D match, TRBD1 (5 bases). Germline-derived CDR1 and CDR2 are SGHDT and YYEEEE. This CDR3 region has 15 residues. V was shortened by 1 base and J by 7 bases, with 15 bases between the two germline ends.

The chain uses TRBV6-5 and TRBJ2-3, with D perhaps matching TRBD2 (6 bases). Germline lookup yields CDR1 MNHEY and CDR2 SVGAGI. The V end lost 4 bases, the J end lost 4 bases, and 12 bases lay between the germline ends. The CDR3 runs to 14 residues. The CDR3 here is CASSLNGGSDTQYF. The DNA for the CDR3 is TGTGCCAGCAGTTTGAACGGGGGTTCAGATACGCAGTATTTT.

The V gene is TRBV13, the J gene TRBJ2-7, with 9 bases matching TRBD2. CDR3 length equals 13 residues. Trimming removed 4 bases from V and 7 bases from J; junction bases left unmatched: 5. From germline, CDR1 is PRHDT and CDR2 FYEKMQ (reference sequence). The CDR3 sequence is CASSWGLAGEQYF. The CDR3, as DNA: TGTGCCAGCAGCTGGGGACTAGCTGGGGAGCAGTACTTC.

The chain is built from TRBV5-1 and TRBJ2-7; 10 bases line up with TRBD1. The V gene end was trimmed by 4 bases and the J gene end by 3 bases; junction bases not matched to a gene: 4. Per germline, CDR1 SGHRS and CDR2 YFSETQ. This CDR3 is built from 14 residues. CDR3 loop: CASSQGQGIYEQYF. The CDR3 nucleotides read TGCGCCAGCAGCCAGGGACAGGGGATCTACGAGCAGTACTTC.

The CDR3 region is CASSDRTYTDTQYF. The CDR3 DNA reads as TGTGCCAGCAGTGATCGGACCTACACAGATACGCAGTATTTT. V usage is TRBV2 and J usage is TRBJ2-3, with D hard to call. The CDR3 extends over 14 amino acids. Trimming stripped 3 bases from V and 2 bases from J, with 9 bases between. Germline CDR1 reads SNHLY; CDR2 reads FYNNEI.

In regard to this clone: This sample includes further DNA sequences coding for the same CDR3. The V gene is TRBV4-1, the J gene TRBJ1-3; 9 bases are a match to TRBD1. From germline, CDR1 is MGHRA and CDR2 YSYEKL. There are 15 residues in the CDR3. Losses at the gene ends were 3 bases for V and 4 bases for J; bases not matched to a gene: 4. This CDR3 reads CASSQGQGTGNTIYF. The DNA of the CDR3 is TGCGCCAGCAGCCAGGGACAGGGAACCGGAAACACCATATATTTT.

The rearrangement uses TRBV11-2 and TRBJ2-3, with 11 bases identical to TRBD2. CDR3 length equals 16 residues. Losses at the gene ends were 5 bases for V and 1 base for J; bases not matched to a gene: 5. Germline lookup yields CDR1 SGHAT and CDR2 FQNNGV. CDR3 protein: CASSELLAGGTDTQYF. In nucleotides, the CDR3 is TGTGCCAGCAGCGAACTACTAGCGGGGGGCACAGATACGCAGTATTTT.

This chain joins TRBV5-1 and TRBJ2-1; 8 bases match TRBD1. The CDR3 has 14 residues. V gave up 7 bases and J gave up 2 bases; unmatched junction bases: 5. Per germline, CDR1 SGHRS and CDR2 YFSETQ. CDR3 DNA sequence: TGCGCCAGCGGACGGACAGGGCCCTACAATGAGCAGTTCTTC. Encoded protein: CASGRTGPYNEQFF.

The chain's CDR3 is CASSFPPGHLYGYTF. CDR3 nucleotide sequence: TGTGCCAGCAGCTTTCCCCCGGGACACCTCTATGGCTACACCTTC. The chain employs TRBV7-2 and TRBJ1-2, with TRBD1 as a possible D gene (6 bases). V lost 3 bases to trimming and J lost 4 bases, with 15 bases between them. The germline V gene encodes CDR1 SGHTA and CDR2 FQGNSA. The CDR3 length is 15 residues.

This chain joins TRBV6-5 and TRBJ2-7, with D perhaps TRBD2 (6 bases). This CDR3 has 13 residues. Trimming took off 7 bases at V and 4 bases at J, with 14 bases between the two ends. CDR1 and CDR2 from the germline V gene are MNHEY and SVGAGI. The CDR3 reads CASKDGRWYEQYF. The CDR3 DNA reads TGTGCCAGCAAGGACGGGAGATGGTACGAGCAGTACTTC.

The chain couples TRBV7-2 to TRBJ2-1; 8 bases align to TRBD2. This CDR3 comprises 16 residues. Germline V lookup: CDR1 SGHTA, CDR2 FQGNSA. J lost 2 bases, V lost 5 bases, and 8 bases had no gene match. CDR3 region: CASSTSTSGPYNEQFF. The DNA for the CDR3 is TGTGCCAGCAGCACTAGCACTAGCGGCCCCTACAATGAGCAGTTCTTC.

This sequence joins TRBV7-9 and TRBJ1-1; the D gene is possibly TRBD1 (5 bases). Trimming cost V 0 bases and J 8 bases, with 13 bases left between them. The CDR3 has 14 amino acids. CDR1 SEHNR and CDR2 FQNEAQ come from the germline V gene (reference sequence). The CDR3 is CASSLASGTGEAFF. Here the CDR3 DNA reads TGTGCCAGCAGCTTAGCGTCAGGGACTGGCGAAGCTTTCTTT.

In DNA, the CDR3 is TGTGCCATCAGTATAACTAGCTCCGGGGAGCTGTTTTTT. Its translation is CAISITSSGELFF. V gene TRBV10-3 combines with J gene TRBJ2-2; TRBD2 might be the D (6 bases). Trimming pared 5 bases from V and 6 bases from J, leaving 10 bases between. CDR3 length: 13 amino acids. Germline lookup yields CDR1 ENHRY and CDR2 SYGVKD.

This clone was recorded only once. The V gene is TRBV19, the J gene TRBJ2-7; maybe TRBD1 (6 bases). Trimming left V 1 base short and J 3 bases short, with 19 bases between. The CDR3 has 17 amino acids. CDR1 is LNHDA and CDR2 is SQIVND in the germline V gene (reference sequence). For the CDR3, the DNA is TGTGCCAGTAGTATAGCCATTGGACAGTCCCCCCTCTACGAGCAGTACTTC. It translates to CASSIAIGQSPLYEQYF. Full variable domain (missing parts from reference TRBV19 and TRBJ2-7): DGGITQSPKYLFRKEGQNVTLSCEQNLNHDAMYWYRQDPGQGLRLIYYSQIVNDFQKGDIAEGYSVSREKKESFPLTVTSAQKNPTAFYLCASSIAIGQSPLYEQYFGPGTRLTVT.

The rearrangement uses TRBV4-2 and TRBJ1-6, with D uncertain. CDR1 is LGHNA and CDR2 is YNFKEQ in the germline V gene. This CDR3 has 15 amino acids. The ends were cut back, 0 bases at V and 5 bases at J, with 8 bases in the middle. CDR3: CASSQELWDNSPLHF. Here the CDR3 DNA reads TGTGCCAGCAGCCAAGAATTATGGGATAATTCACCCCTCCACTTT.

Ten or more counts support this clone. The DNA of the CDR3 is TGTGCCACCAGCAGAGGATTGTCTAGCGGGACGGGCGGGGAGACCCAGTACTTC. Its translation: CATSRGLSSGTGGETQYF. The chain couples TRBV15 to TRBJ2-5, with 9 bases that match TRBD2. This CDR3 is built from 18 residues. V lost 1 base to trimming and J lost 5 bases; unmatched junction nucleotides: 14. CDR1 is LNHNV and CDR2 is YYDKDF in the germline V gene (reference sequence).

The rearrangement links TRBV5-1 to TRBJ2-3; TRBD1 agrees at 7 bases. From germline, CDR1 is SGHRS and CDR2 YFSETQ. J lost 5 bases, V lost 4 bases, and 7 bases had no gene match. CDR3 size: 14 residues. CDR3 protein: CASSRGQDLDTQYF. DNA for the CDR3: TGCGCCAGCAGCAGAGGACAGGATTTAGATACGCAGTATTTT.

This clone is medium-sized in the sample. DNA for the CDR3: TGTGCCAGCAGCCTGATCTGGGACCAGCCCCAGCATTTT. It codes for CASSLIWDQPQHF. The chain carries TRBV5-5 and TRBJ1-5; TRBD1 is a possible D gene (5 bases). Looked up from germline, CDR1 is SGHKS and CDR2 is YYEKEE (reference sequence). V was trimmed by 4 bases and J by 7 bases, leaving 12 bases between them. This CDR3 spans 13 amino acids.